The 30 T cell receptor beta chains in this list originate from one sample, sequenced in a study of T cell responses to AZD1222 COVID-19 vaccine. Generated by immunoSEQ multiplex PCR, the TCRdb table keeps only in-frame clones and is missing some. Of 70,000 or so clones listed, approximately 87% are singletons. The starting material was peripheral blood, obtained 28 days after the second AZD1222 dose. The source of these receptors is an adult who received the AZD1222 COVID-19 vaccine.

The V and J genes are TRBV5-5 and TRBJ2-2, with unresolved D. Germline V gene data show CDR1 as SGHKS and CDR2 as YYEKEE (reference sequence). CDR3 length: 17 residues. V was shortened by 4 bases and J by 4 bases, with 20 bases between the two germline ends. The CDR3 protein is CASSPGLSSLATGELFF. The CDR3 coding sequence is TGTGCCAGCAGCCCCGGTCTTAGTAGTTTAGCCACCGGGGAGCTGTTTTTT.

The rearrangement links TRBV9 to TRBJ1-1; possibly TRBD1 for D (5 bases). V was pared by 0 bases and J by 5 bases, with 14 bases between. The CDR3 has 15 amino acids. Germline assignment: CDR1 SGDLS and CDR2 YYNGEE. The CDR3 sequence is CASSVEQGLRTEAFF. In DNA form, the CDR3 reads TGTGCCAGCAGCGTAGAGCAGGGTCTGAGAACTGAAGCTTTCTTT.

This chain links TRBV14 with TRBJ1-3, with D possibly matching TRBD1 (6 bases). The CDR3 has 16 amino acids. Germline values: CDR1 SGHDN, CDR2 FVKESK. Trimming left V 8 bases short and J 4 bases short, with 21 bases between. Here the CDR3 DNA reads TGTGCCAGCCAAAAACTTCGGGGGGCCCGGGGAAACACCATATATTTT. Its translation is CASQKLRGARGNTIYF. The entire variable domain, with the rest obtained from reference TRBV14 and TRBJ1-3, is as follows: EAGVTQFPSHSVIEKGQTVTLRCDPISGHDNLYWYRRVMGKEIKFLLHFVKESKQDESGMPNNRFLAERTGGTYSTLKVQPAELEDSGVYFCASQKLRGARGNTIYFGEGSWLTVV.

This rearrangement joins TRBV29-1 to TRBJ2-1, with TRBD2 identical over 7 bases. The V gene's germline CDR1 is SQVTM and CDR2 ANQGSEA. Germline trimming cut 3 bases from V and 9 bases from J; bases unmatched to any gene: 20. The CDR3 sequence is 17 residues long. The CDR3, as DNA: TGCAGCGTTGAGGGGGGGTTCCGGGACTCAACGACGCGTGAGCAGTTCTTC. It encodes CSVEGGFRDSTTREQFF.

The chain recombines TRBV5-6 with TRBJ1-4, with TRBD1 as a possible D gene (6 bases). Germline-derived CDR1 and CDR2 are SGHDT and YYEEEE. This CDR3 is 15 amino acids long. V was shortened by 0 bases and J by 6 bases, with 12 bases between the two germline ends. The CDR3 DNA is TGTGCCAGCAGCTTGGATGGGGACATTTATGAAAAACTGTTTTTT. It yields the protein CASSLDGDIYEKLFF.

J is TRBJ1-2 and V is TRBV6-5; the match to TRBD1 covers 8 bases. Germline lookup yields CDR1 MNHEY and CDR2 SVGAGI. Trimming took 2 bases from V and 10 from J; bases not matched to a gene: 9. CDR3 length: 14 amino acids. The CDR3 spells CASSYADREEVYTF. CDR3 in DNA: TGTGCCAGCAGTTACGCGGACAGGGAAGAAGTCTACACCTTC.

This clone was observed a handful of times. The rearrangement joins TRBV19 to TRBJ1-5; D unclear. V lost 3 bases, J lost 3 bases, and 12 bases lay in between. There are 15 residues in the CDR3. The germline V gene encodes CDR1 LNHDA and CDR2 SQIVND (reference sequence). This CDR3 reads CASSIRAAHNQPQHF. The DNA of the CDR3 is TGTGCCAGTAGTATTCGGGCAGCTCACAATCAGCCCCAGCATTTT.

This clone appeared a single time. This sequence joins TRBV6-5 and TRBJ1-2; tentatively, D is TRBD1 (6 bases). The CDR3 extends over 13 amino acids. V was cut by 6 bases and J by 4 bases, with 12 bases left in between. Germline V gene sequence: CDR1 MNHEY, CDR2 SVGAGI. CDR3 sequence (DNA): TGTGCCAGCAGGAAGGCAGGGGCCTATGGCTACACCTTC. It encodes CASRKAGAYGYTF.

This clone was counted a few times. The chain joins TRBV28 to TRBJ2-7, with unresolved D. V was trimmed by 3 bases and J by 3 bases, leaving 12 bases between them. This CDR3 is 14 amino acids long. Germline assignment: CDR1 MDHEN and CDR2 SYDVKM. For the CDR3, the DNA is TGTGCCAGCAGTTTGGTCAACAGCCACTACGAGCAGTACTTC. Its translation is CASSLVNSHYEQYF.

DNA for the CDR3: TGTGCCAGCAACCCGCAGAGCACAGATACGCAGTATTTT. It encodes CASNPQSTDTQYF. The chain recombines TRBV13 with TRBJ2-3; D is uncertain. Germline-derived CDR1 and CDR2 are PRHDT and FYEKMQ (reference sequence). The CDR3 length is 13 residues. V was trimmed by 7 bases and J by 0 bases, leaving 8 bases between them.

V gene TRBV12-3 or TRBV12-4 combines with J gene TRBJ1-3; D remains unclear. This CDR3 is built from 12 residues. V lost 3 bases to trimming and J lost 3 bases, with 3 bases between them. The CDR3 loop reads CASSFFGNTIYF. The CDR3 DNA reads as TGTGCCAGCAGTTTCTTTGGAAACACCATATATTTT.

This chain joins TRBV20-1 and TRBJ2-1; D not certain. In germline, CDR1 is DFQATT, CDR2 SNEGSKA (reference sequence). CDR3 length: 11 residues. Trimming cost V 1 base and J 6 bases, with 4 bases left between them. As DNA, the CDR3 is TGCAGTGCTAGAGTGAGCAATGAGCAGTTCTTC. Its protein is CSARVSNEQFF.

This chain joins TRBV2 and TRBJ1-2; D unclear. V shed 2 bases and J shed 6 bases, with 16 bases lying between them. The germline V gene has CDR1 SNHLY and CDR2 FYNNEI. CDR3 length equals 15 residues. The CDR3 coding sequence is TGTGCCAGCAGTGAATGGTTGGCAGCTCCAGATGGCTACACCTTC. Encoded protein: CASSEWLAAPDGYTF.

The V call is TRBV19, the J call TRBJ1-5; D perhaps matches TRBD1 (5 bases). Trimming removed 0 bases from V and 7 bases from J, with 13 bases in between. Germline assignment: CDR1 LNHDA and CDR2 SQIVND (reference sequence). This CDR3 region has 15 residues. The CDR3 protein is CASSIEAGRGQPQHF. DNA of the CDR3: TGTGCCAGTAGTATAGAGGCGGGGCGCGGGCAGCCCCAGCATTTT.

Here the CDR3 reads CASSASGDYNEQFF. In DNA, the CDR3 is TGTGCCAGCAGTGCTAGCGGGGACTACAATGAGCAGTTCTTC. This chain connects TRBV6-4 to TRBJ2-1; 9 bases are shared with TRBD2. Germline CDR1 is MRHNA and CDR2 is SNTAGT. After removal of 4 bases from V and 3 bases from J, the junction contained 1 base not matched to a gene. This CDR3 is built from 14 residues.

This rearrangement joins TRBV6-6 to TRBJ1-2; no firm D call. This CDR3 region has 12 residues. The germline gives CDR1 MNHNY, CDR2 SVGAGI (reference sequence). Trimming removed 5 bases from V and 5 bases from J, with 9 bases in between. The DNA of the CDR3 is TGTGCCAGCAGTCCCCCGGAATATGGCTACACCTTC. It specifies CASSPPEYGYTF.

This clone has a handful of counts. The chain carries TRBV4-1 and TRBJ2-2; D gene ambiguous. The germline V gene encodes CDR1 MGHRA and CDR2 YSYEKL. The CDR3 loop spans 12 amino acids. Trimming took 1 base from V and 5 from J, leaving 2 bases between them. In DNA, the CDR3 is TGCGCCAGCAGCCAAGGAACCGGGGAGCTGTTTTTT. Translation gives CASSQGTGELFF.

The rearrangement uses TRBV5-1 and TRBJ1-1; D not certain. V was shortened by 9 bases and J by 4 bases, with 13 bases between the two germline ends. This CDR3 has 12 residues. Germline loops: CDR1 SGHRS, CDR2 YFSETQ. The CDR3 region is CATAMEGTEAFF. The CDR3 DNA sequence: TGCGCCACCGCGATGGAAGGCACTGAAGCTTTCTTT.

Written as DNA, the CDR3 is TGCGCCAGCAGTCAACAGGGAGAGCTCCAGCCCCAGCATTTT. Its translation is CASSQQGELQPQHF. The chain carries TRBV4-1 and TRBJ1-5; weak D call: TRBD1 (6 bases). The CDR3 loop spans 14 amino acids. V was clipped by 6 bases and J by 7 bases, with 16 bases between them. The germline V gene has CDR1 MGHRA and CDR2 YSYEKL.

The chain carries TRBV6-1 and TRBJ1-4; 9 bases are a match to TRBD1. The CDR3 sequence is 17 residues long. Germline V CDR1 and CDR2: MNHNS, SASEGT. With V trimmed by 4 bases and J by 4 bases, 10 bases remained unmatched. CDR3 sequence: CASSGTGGSFRNEKLFF. The CDR3 DNA reads TGTGCCAGCAGTGGTACAGGGGGCTCCTTCCGTAATGAAAAACTGTTTTTT.

The chain joins TRBV6-5 to TRBJ2-7; no reliable D call. The CDR3 extends over 11 amino acids. Trimming left V 8 bases short and J 1 base short, with 6 bases between. Germline-derived CDR1 and CDR2 are MNHEY and SVGAGI. The CDR3, as DNA: TGTGCCAGCCAAAGTTCCTACGAGCAGTACTTC. As protein: CASQSSYEQYF.

The chain carries TRBV5-1 and TRBJ1-2; maybe TRBD1 (5 bases). With 5 bases removed from V and 4 bases from J, the gap between germline ends came to 15 bases. The germline V gene encodes CDR1 SGHRS and CDR2 YFSETQ. CDR3 size: 14 residues. This CDR3 reads CASRRGTDPYGYTF. CDR3 DNA sequence: TGCGCCAGCAGACGCGGGACGGACCCCTATGGCTACACCTTC.

This chain uses TRBV2 with TRBJ2-3; D might be TRBD1 (6 bases). This CDR3 has 15 amino acids. V gave up 6 bases and J gave up 2 bases, with 15 bases separating them. Germline V gene sequence: CDR1 SNHLY, CDR2 FYNNEI. In DNA form, the CDR3 reads TGTGCCAGCAGCTCGATACAGGGAGTCACAGATACGCAGTATTTT. It specifies CASSSIQGVTDTQYF.

The gene calls are TRBV5-1 and TRBJ1-1; no reliable D call. This CDR3 has 15 amino acids. Germline CDR1 is SGHRS and CDR2 is YFSETQ. The V end was cut by 1 base, the J end by 3 bases, with 13 bases between. CDR3 sequence reads: CASSLSGWADTEAFF. The CDR3 region has the DNA TGCGCCAGCAGCTTGTCCGGTTGGGCGGACACTGAAGCTTTCTTT.

The chain employs TRBV6-1 and TRBJ1-5; D remains ambiguous. This CDR3 contains 16 residues. With 3 bases removed from V and 5 bases from J, the gap between germline ends came to 17 bases. CDR1 MNHNS and CDR2 SASEGT come from the germline V gene. The CDR3 loop reads CASSEGGGPRYQPQHF. The CDR3 coding sequence is TGTGCCAGCAGTGAGGGAGGAGGACCTCGCTATCAGCCCCAGCATTTT.

The chain joins TRBV9 to TRBJ2-7, with D perhaps matching TRBD2 (5 bases). CDR3 size: 13 residues. V was cut by 4 bases and J by 2 bases, with 10 bases left in between. CDR1 is SGDLS and CDR2 is YYNGEE in the germline V gene. CDR3 DNA: TGTGCCAGCAGCCCCCGGGGTACCTACGAGCAGTACTTC. Translation: CASSPRGTYEQYF.

The chain is built from TRBV4-2 and TRBJ2-1, with 11 bases lining up with TRBD2. Trimming removed 4 bases from V and 0 bases from J; junction bases left unmatched: 5. Looked up from germline, CDR1 is LGHNA and CDR2 is YNFKEQ. This CDR3 is built from 17 residues. This CDR3 is CASSPLAGGGSYNEQFF. Written as DNA, the CDR3 is TGTGCCAGCAGCCCTTTAGCGGGAGGGGGCTCCTACAATGAGCAGTTCTTC.

J is TRBJ2-6 and V is TRBV7-9; 9 bases fit TRBD1. V gave up 5 bases and J gave up 0 bases; unmatched junction bases: 8. Per germline, CDR1 SEHNR and CDR2 FQNEAQ (reference sequence). This CDR3 is built from 18 residues. The CDR3 loop is CASSPLTGQGSGANVLTF. The CDR3 DNA sequence: TGTGCCAGCAGCCCTCTGACGGGACAGGGCTCTGGGGCCAACGTCCTGACTTTC.

This sequence joins TRBV5-4 and TRBJ2-1; 14 positions match TRBD2. The CDR3 is made up of 16 amino acids. Germline CDR1 and CDR2: SGHNT and YYREEE (reference sequence). J lost 7 bases, V lost 3 bases, and 6 bases had no gene match. The CDR3: CASSYPTSGRANEQFF. The CDR3 DNA follows: TGTGCCAGCAGCTACCCGACTAGCGGGAGGGCAAATGAGCAGTTCTTC.

The table lists this clone with a count of one. The chain couples TRBV23-1 to TRBJ2-7; a possible D gene is TRBD1 (6 bases). TRBV23-1 is labeled an ORF, and its function is uncertain. The CDR3 spans 17 residues. V lost 4 bases and J lost 1, with 20 bases in between. The chain's CDR3 is CASSLNQEADRSYEQYF. CDR3 nucleotides: TGCGCCAGCAGTCTGAATCAAGAAGCGGACAGATCCTACGAGCAGTACTTC.